The 5 T cell receptor beta chains presented below share a single source sample, sequenced in a study of cytomegalovirus exposure and HLA in healthy donors. The protocol was immunoSEQ multiplex PCR, while the TCRdb copy is restricted to in-frame clones and leaves out a portion. The sample has fewer than 90,000 clones; 90% to 97% are singletons. The sample taken for sequencing was PBMCs. These receptors all come from a man between 18 and 29 years old in good health and CMV-seropositive.

CDR3: CASSLTLAGGPDTQYF. Written as DNA, the CDR3 is TGTGCCAGCAGCTTAACGCTAGCGGGAGGGCCAGATACGCAGTATTTT. The chain is built from TRBV7-3 and TRBJ2-3; 12 bases agree with TRBD2. The CDR3 loop spans 16 amino acids. Per germline, CDR1 SGHTA and CDR2 FQGTGA. V shed 0 bases, J shed 4 bases, and the junction held 2 bases outside the gene matches.

V gene TRBV7-2 combines with J gene TRBJ2-5, with 9 bases aligning to TRBD2. V was clipped by 1 base and J by 6 bases; unmatched bases: 6. Germline CDR1 and CDR2: SGHTA and FQGNSA. The CDR3 length is 15 residues. The chain's CDR3 is CASSLDSGGTKTQYF. The CDR3 nucleotides read TGTGCCAGCAGCTTAGACAGCGGGGGGACAAAGACCCAGTACTTC. Drawing the rest from reference TRBV7-2 and TRBJ2-5, the complete variable domain is GAGVSQSPSNKVTEKGKDVELRCDPISGHTALYWYRQSLGQGLEFLIYFQGNSAPDKSGLPSDRFSAERTGGSVSTLTIQRTQQEDSAVYLCASSLDSGGTKTQYFGPGTRLLVL.

This clone has just one count. V gene TRBV7-9 combines with J gene TRBJ2-4; possible D gene TRBD1, 6 bases. The CDR3 totals 16 residues. Trimming pared 5 bases from V and 0 bases from J, leaving 14 bases between. Germline CDR1 and CDR2: SEHNR and FQNEAQ (reference sequence). The CDR3 coding sequence is TGTGCCAGCAGCCCCCGGACAGCCTCAGCCAAAAACATTCAGTACTTC. Its translation is CASSPRTASAKNIQYF.

The gene calls are TRBV18 and TRBJ2-7; D is uncertain. Between the trimmed V and J ends, which lost 3 bases and 1 base, there was a span of 7 bases. CDR3 length equals 13 residues. CDR1 KGHSH and CDR2 LQKENI come from the germline V gene. The CDR3 spells CASSPVTSYEQYF. The CDR3, as DNA: TGTGCCAGCTCACCCGTGACTTCCTACGAGCAGTACTTC.

The CDR3 loop reads CASSRDDRAGTEAFF. The DNA for the CDR3 is TGTGCCAGCAGTCGGGACGACAGGGCGGGGACTGAAGCTTTCTTT. The V gene is TRBV5-4, the J gene TRBJ1-1, with 7 bases matching TRBD1. Germline V gene data show CDR1 as SGHNT and CDR2 as YYREEE (reference sequence). This CDR3 region has 15 residues. Trimming at V came to 5 bases and at J to 5 bases, leaving 12 bases not matched to a gene.